These 4 T cell receptor beta chains originate from one sample sequenced in a study of T cells after yellow fever vaccination. From the 5' RACE reads, TCRdb called clonotypes with MiXCR, one entry per CDR3 protein. The repertoire holds hundreds of thousands of distinct CDR3 sequences, over 9% seen once, with about 15% in the top ten. Here the sequenced sample was PBMCs, taken on the day of the yellow fever booster vaccination. These TCRs come from a man aged 25-45 years who received the YFV17D yellow fever vaccine.

J is TRBJ2-7 and V is TRBV27; D call uncertain. The V gene's germline CDR1 is MNHEY and CDR2 SMNVEV (reference sequence). The CDR3 is made up of 14 amino acids. Trimming left V 2 bases short and J 3 bases short, with 11 bases between. The CDR3, as DNA: TGTGCCAGCAGTTTAATCAACTCGGGCTACGAGCAGTACTTC. Its translation: CASSLINSGYEQYF.

This clonotype was seen a handful of times. CDR3 in amino acids: CASRRWASGSPSTDTQYF. CDR3 DNA sequence: TGCGCCAGCAGACGGTGGGCTAGCGGGAGTCCTAGCACAGATACGCAGTATTTT. The chain has TRBV5-1 and TRBJ2-3; 10 bases are a match to TRBD2. The ends lost 5 bases at V and 0 bases at J; junction bases unmatched: 12. Germline CDR1 reads SGHRS; CDR2 reads YFSETQ. There are 18 residues in the CDR3.

V usage is TRBV5-5 and J usage is TRBJ2-7; no clear D. Germline CDR1 reads SGHKS; CDR2 reads YYEKEE (reference sequence). This CDR3 is built from 17 residues. V shed 0 bases and J shed 1 base, with 17 bases lying between them. The chain's CDR3 is CASSLVLAEISSYEQYF. CDR3 DNA: TGTGCCAGCAGCTTGGTTCTGGCAGAAATATCTTCCTACGAGCAGTACTTC.

The rearrangement joins TRBV19 to TRBJ2-1; maybe TRBD2 (6 bases). CDR1 is LNHDA and CDR2 is SQIVND in the germline V gene (reference sequence). The CDR3 length is 14 residues. Trimming shortened V by 6 bases and J by 2 bases, and 11 bases separated the two germline ends. As DNA, the CDR3 is TGTGCCAGTAGACAGCGGGCGACCTACAATGAGCAGTTCTTC. It specifies CASRQRATYNEQFF.